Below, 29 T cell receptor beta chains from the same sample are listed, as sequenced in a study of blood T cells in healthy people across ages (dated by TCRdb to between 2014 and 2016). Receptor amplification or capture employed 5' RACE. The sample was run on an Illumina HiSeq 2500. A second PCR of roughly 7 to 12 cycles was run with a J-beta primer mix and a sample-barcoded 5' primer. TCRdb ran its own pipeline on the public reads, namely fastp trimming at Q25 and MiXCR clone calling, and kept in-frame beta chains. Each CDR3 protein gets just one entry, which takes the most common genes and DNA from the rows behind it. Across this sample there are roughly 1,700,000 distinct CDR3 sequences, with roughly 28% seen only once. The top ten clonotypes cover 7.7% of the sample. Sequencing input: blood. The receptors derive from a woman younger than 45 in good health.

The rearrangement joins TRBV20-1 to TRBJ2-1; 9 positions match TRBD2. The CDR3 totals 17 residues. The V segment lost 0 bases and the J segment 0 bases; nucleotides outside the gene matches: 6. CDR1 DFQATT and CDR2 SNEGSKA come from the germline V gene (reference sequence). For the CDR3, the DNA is TGCAGTGCTAGAGATATCGGTAGCGGGAGCTCCTACAATGAGCAGTTCTTC. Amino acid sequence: CSARDIGSGSSYNEQFF.

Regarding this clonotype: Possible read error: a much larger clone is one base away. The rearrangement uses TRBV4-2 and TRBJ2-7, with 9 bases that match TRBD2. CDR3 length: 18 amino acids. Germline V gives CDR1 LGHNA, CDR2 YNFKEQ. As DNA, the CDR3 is TGTGCCAACAGCCAAGAAGGGATTAGCGGGGGTTTCCCCTACGAGCAGTACTTC. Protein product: CANSQEGISGGFPYEQYF.

CDR3 amino acids: CASSLSVGRDSFYEQYF. In nucleotides, the CDR3 is TGTGCCAGCAGTTTATCAGTGGGGCGGGATTCATTCTACGAGCAGTACTTC. The rearrangement uses TRBV27 and TRBJ2-7; tentatively, D is TRBD2 (6 bases). Trimming took off 0 bases at V and 3 bases at J, with 18 bases between the two ends. The germline V gene has CDR1 MNHEY and CDR2 SMNVEV (reference sequence). This CDR3 region has 17 residues.

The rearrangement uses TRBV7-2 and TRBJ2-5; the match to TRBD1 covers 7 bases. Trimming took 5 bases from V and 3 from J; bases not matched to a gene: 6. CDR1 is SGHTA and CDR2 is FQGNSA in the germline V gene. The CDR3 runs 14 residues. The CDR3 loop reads CASSPQDRKETQYF. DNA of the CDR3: TGTGCCAGCAGCCCCCAGGACAGGAAAGAGACCCAGTACTTC.

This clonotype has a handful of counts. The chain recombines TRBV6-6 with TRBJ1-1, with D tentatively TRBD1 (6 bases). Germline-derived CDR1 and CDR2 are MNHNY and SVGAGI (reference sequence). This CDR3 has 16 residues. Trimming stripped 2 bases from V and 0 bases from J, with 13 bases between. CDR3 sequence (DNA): TGTGCCAGCAGTTACGGGACAAAGGAGTTGAACACTGAAGCTTTCTTT. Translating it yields CASSYGTKELNTEAFF.

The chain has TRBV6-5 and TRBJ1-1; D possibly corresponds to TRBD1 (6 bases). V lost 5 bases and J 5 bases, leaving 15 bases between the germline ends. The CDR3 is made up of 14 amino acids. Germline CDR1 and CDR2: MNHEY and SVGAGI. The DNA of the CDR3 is TGTGCCAGCAGTAAAGGGGGAGGCGAGACTGAAGCTTTCTTT. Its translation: CASSKGGGETEAFF.

CDR3 residues: CASGFFAKIDYGYTF. CDR3 DNA sequence: TGTGCTAGTGGTTTTTTTGCCAAAATCGACTATGGCTACACCTTC. This chain links TRBV12-5 with TRBJ1-2; D not certain. The CDR3 consists of 15 residues. The germline V and J ends were trimmed by 3 bases and 3 bases, with 14 bases remaining between them. Germline values: CDR1 LGHNT, CDR2 FRNRAP.

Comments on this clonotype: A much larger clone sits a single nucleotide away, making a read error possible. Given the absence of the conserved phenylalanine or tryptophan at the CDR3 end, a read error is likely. CDR3 region: CASSPGADYGYTC. The CDR3 DNA follows: TGTGCCAGCTCACCCGGGGCGGACTATGGCTACACCTGC. The chain has TRBV18 and TRBJ1-2; TRBD1 might be the D (5 bases). Germline assignment: CDR1 KGHSH and CDR2 LQKENI. The CDR3 is 13 residues long. Trimming removed 3 bases at V and 3 bases at J, with 8 bases between.

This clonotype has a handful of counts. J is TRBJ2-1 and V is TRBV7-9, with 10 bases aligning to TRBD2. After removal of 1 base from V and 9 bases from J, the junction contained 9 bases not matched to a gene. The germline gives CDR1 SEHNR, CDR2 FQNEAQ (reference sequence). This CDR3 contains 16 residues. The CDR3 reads CASSLVRLAGDLEQFF. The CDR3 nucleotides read TGTGCCAGCAGCTTAGTTCGGCTAGCGGGAGATCTTGAGCAGTTCTTC.

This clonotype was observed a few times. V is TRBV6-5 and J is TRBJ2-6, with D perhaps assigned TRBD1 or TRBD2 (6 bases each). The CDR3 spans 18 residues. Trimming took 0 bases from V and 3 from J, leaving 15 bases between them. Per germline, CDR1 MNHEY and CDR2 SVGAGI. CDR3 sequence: CASSYSTGARIGANVLTF. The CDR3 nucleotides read TGTGCCAGCAGTTACTCGACGGGGGCGCGGATTGGGGCCAACGTCCTGACTTTC.

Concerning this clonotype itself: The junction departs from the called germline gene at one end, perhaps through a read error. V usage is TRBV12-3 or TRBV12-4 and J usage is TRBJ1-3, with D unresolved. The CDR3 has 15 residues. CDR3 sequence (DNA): TGTGCCTGCAGTCCAGACCTACGGACTGGAAACACCATATATTTT. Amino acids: CACSPDLRTGNTIYF.

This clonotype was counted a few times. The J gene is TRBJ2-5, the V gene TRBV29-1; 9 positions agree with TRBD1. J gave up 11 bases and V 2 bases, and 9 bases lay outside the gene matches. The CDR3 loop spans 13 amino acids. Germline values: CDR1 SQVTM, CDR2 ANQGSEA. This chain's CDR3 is CSVESGQGREQYF. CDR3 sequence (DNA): TGCAGCGTTGAATCTGGACAGGGGAGGGAGCAGTACTTC.

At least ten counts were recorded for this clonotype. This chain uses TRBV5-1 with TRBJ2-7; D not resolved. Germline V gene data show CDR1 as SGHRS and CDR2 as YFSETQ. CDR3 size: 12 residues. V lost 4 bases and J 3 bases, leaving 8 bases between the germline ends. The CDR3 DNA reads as TGCGCCAGCAGCGTAGACGTCTACGAGCAGTACTTC. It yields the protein CASSVDVYEQYF.

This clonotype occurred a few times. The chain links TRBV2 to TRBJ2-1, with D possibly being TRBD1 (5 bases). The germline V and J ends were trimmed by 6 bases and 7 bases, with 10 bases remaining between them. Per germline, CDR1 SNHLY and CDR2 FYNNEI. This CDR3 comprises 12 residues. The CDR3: CASRVRVNEQFF. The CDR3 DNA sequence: TGTGCCAGCAGGGTCAGGGTTAATGAGCAGTTCTTC.

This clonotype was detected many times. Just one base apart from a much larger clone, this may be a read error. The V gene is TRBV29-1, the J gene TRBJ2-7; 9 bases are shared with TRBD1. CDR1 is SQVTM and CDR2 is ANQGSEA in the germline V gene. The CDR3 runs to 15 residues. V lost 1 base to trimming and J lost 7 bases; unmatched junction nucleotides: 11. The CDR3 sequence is CSVEAGTGHTNEQYF. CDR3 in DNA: TGCAGCGTTGAAGCCGGGACAGGGCATACCAATGAGCAGTACTTC.

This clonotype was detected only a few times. The CDR3 here is CASAPLPGNTEAFF. The CDR3 DNA reads TGTGCTAGTGCTCCACTCCCCGGGAACACTGAAGCTTTCTTT. This chain joins TRBV12-5 and TRBJ1-1; D not resolved. Between the trimmed V and J ends, which lost 7 bases and 1 base, there was a span of 13 bases. Germline values: CDR1 LGHNT, CDR2 FRNRAP. CDR3 size: 14 residues.

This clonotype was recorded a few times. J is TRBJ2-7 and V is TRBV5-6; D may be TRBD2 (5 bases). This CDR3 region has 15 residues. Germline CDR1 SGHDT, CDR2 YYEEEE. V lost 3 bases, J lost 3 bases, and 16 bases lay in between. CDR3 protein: CASSSLVDSIYEQYF. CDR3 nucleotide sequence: TGTGCCAGCAGCTCACTAGTCGACTCCATCTACGAGCAGTACTTC.

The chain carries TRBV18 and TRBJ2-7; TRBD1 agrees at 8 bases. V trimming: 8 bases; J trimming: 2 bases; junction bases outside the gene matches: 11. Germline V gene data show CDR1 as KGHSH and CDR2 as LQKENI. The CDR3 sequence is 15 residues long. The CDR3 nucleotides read TGTGCCAGCACCGAGACAGGGGTGGGCACCTACGAGCAGTACTTC. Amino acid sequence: CASTETGVGTYEQYF.

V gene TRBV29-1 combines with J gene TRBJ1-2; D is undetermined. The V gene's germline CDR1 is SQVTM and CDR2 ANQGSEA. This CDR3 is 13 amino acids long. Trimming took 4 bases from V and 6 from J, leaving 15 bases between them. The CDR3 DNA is TGCAGCGTTGCCCCCGGGAGGAACCATGGCTACACCTTC. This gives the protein CSVAPGRNHGYTF.

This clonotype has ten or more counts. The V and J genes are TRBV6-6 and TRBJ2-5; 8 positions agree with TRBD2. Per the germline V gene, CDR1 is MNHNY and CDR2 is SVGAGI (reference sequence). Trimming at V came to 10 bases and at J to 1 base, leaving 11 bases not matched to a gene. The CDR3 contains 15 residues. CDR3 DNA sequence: TGTGCCACCACTTTCGGGGGGGCCCTCCAAGAGACCCAGTACTTC. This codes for CATTFGGALQETQYF.

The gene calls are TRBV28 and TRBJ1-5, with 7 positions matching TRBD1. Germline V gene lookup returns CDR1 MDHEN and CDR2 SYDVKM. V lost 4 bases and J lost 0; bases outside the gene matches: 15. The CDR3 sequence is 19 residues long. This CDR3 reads CASSSTGTEDRYSNQPQHF. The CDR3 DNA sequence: TGTGCCAGCAGTTCCACCGGGACAGAGGACCGTTATAGCAATCAGCCCCAGCATTTT.

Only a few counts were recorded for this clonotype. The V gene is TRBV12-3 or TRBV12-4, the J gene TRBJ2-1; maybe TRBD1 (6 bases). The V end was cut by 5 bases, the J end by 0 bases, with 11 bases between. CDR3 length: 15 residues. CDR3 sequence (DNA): TGTGCCAGCAGTGGGGGCAGCCGCTCCTACAATGAGCAGTTCTTC. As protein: CASSGGSRSYNEQFF.

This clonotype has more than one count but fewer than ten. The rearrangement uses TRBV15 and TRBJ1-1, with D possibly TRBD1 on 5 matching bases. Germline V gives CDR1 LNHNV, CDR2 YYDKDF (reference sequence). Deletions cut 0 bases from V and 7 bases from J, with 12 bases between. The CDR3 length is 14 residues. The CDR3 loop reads CATSRDGTGREAFF. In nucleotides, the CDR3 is TGTGCCACCAGCAGAGACGGGACGGGCCGTGAAGCTTTCTTT.

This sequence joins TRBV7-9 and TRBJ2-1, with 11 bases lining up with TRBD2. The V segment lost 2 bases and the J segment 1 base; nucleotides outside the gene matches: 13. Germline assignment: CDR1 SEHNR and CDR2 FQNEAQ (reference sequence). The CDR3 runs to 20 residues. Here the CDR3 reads CASSLRNPLAGGGSYNEQFF. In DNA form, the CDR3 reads TGTGCCAGCAGCTTAAGAAACCCTCTAGCGGGAGGAGGGTCCTACAATGAGCAGTTCTTC.

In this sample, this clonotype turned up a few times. CDR3 sequence: CASTGTGTSGANVLTF. CDR3 sequence (DNA): TGTGCCAGTACCGGGACAGGGACCTCTGGGGCCAACGTCCTGACTTTC. The rearrangement links TRBV19 to TRBJ2-6, with 9 bases matching TRBD1. Trimming removed 7 bases from V and 0 bases from J; junction bases left unmatched: 4. The CDR3 covers 16 residues. Germline V gene data show CDR1 as LNHDA and CDR2 as SQIVND (reference sequence).

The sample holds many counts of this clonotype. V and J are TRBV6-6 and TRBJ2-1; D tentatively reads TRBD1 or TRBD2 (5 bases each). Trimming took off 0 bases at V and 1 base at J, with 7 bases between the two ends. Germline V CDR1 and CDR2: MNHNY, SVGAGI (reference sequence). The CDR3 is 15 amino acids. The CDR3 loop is CASSYSGESYNEQFF. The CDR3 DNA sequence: TGTGCCAGCAGTTACTCGGGGGAATCCTACAATGAGCAGTTCTTC.

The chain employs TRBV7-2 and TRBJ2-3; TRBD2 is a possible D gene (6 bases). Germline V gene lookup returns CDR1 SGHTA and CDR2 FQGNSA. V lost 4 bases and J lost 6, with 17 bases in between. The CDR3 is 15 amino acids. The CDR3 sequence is CASSYRLSGGDTQYF. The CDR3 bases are TGTGCCAGCAGCTACCGACTAAGCGGAGGGGATACGCAGTATTTT. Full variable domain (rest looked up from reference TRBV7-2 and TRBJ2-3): GAGVSQSPSNKVTEKGKDVELRCDPISGHTALYWYRQSLGQGLEFLIYFQGNSAPDKSGLPSDRFSAERTGGSVSTLTIQRTQQEDSAVYLCASSYRLSGGDTQYFGPGTRLTVL.

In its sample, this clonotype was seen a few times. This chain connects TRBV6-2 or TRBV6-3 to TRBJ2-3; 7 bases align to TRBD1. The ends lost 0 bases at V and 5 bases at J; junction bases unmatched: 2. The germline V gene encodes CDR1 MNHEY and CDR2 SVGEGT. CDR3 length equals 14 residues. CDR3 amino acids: CASSYSAGGDTQYF. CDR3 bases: TGTGCCAGCAGTTACTCCGCAGGGGGAGATACGCAGTATTTT.

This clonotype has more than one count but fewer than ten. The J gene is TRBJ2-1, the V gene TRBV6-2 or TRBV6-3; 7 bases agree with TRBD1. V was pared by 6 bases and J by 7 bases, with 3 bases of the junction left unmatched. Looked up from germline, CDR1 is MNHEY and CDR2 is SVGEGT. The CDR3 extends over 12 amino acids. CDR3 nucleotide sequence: TGTGCCAGCAGCTGGGACAGTAATGAGCAGTTCTTC. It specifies CASSWDSNEQFF.